Each of the 6 T cell receptor beta chains below was sequenced from the same sample in a study of T-cell memory formation after mild COVID-19. Via MiXCR, TCRdb re-called the 5' RACE reads, giving one row per CDR3 protein. The sample carries approximately 260,000 distinct CDR3 sequences, roughly 17% recorded once. Sample: PBMCs or a T cell subset sorted from them (not recorded which). These receptors originate from a man aged 18 to 29 who had mild COVID-19 (a few samples of this study predate the infection). Cell type and time point are not known.

This chain uses TRBV18 with TRBJ1-4; D is unclear. The length of the CDR3 is 13 residues. The V gene lost 0 bases and the J gene lost 4 bases, with 3 bases spanning the gap. Germline loops: CDR1 KGHSH, CDR2 LQKENI. DNA for the CDR3: TGTGCCAGCTCACCACCGAGTAATGAAAAACTGTTTTTT. The encoded protein is CASSPPSNEKLFF.

The rearrangement links TRBV20-1 to TRBJ2-5, with D unresolved. There are 14 residues in the CDR3. Trimming took 4 bases from V and 1 from J, leaving 13 bases between them. The germline V gene encodes CDR1 DFQATT and CDR2 SNEGSKA (reference sequence). This chain's CDR3 is CSATSRQVQETQYF. CDR3 DNA sequence: TGCAGTGCTACGAGCAGGCAGGTCCAAGAGACCCAGTACTTC.

The CDR3 loop reads CAWSVLAGGIQETQYF. The CDR3 coding sequence is TGTGCCTGGAGTGTGCTAGCGGGGGGCATTCAAGAGACCCAGTACTTC. The chain couples TRBV30 to TRBJ2-5; 11 bases agree with TRBD2. CDR3 length: 16 amino acids. From germline, CDR1 is GTSNPN and CDR2 SVGIG (reference sequence). The trim removed 0 bases at V and 2 bases at J, leaving 5 bases unmatched.

This clonotype occurred a few times. CDR3 residues: CASSSYGRDTQYF. As DNA, the CDR3 is TGTGCCAGCAGTTCATACGGACGGGATACGCAGTATTTT. The chain carries TRBV28 and TRBJ2-3; no clear D. The CDR3 is 13 residues long. V gave up 4 bases and J gave up 6 bases, with 11 bases separating them. Per the germline V gene, CDR1 is MDHEN and CDR2 is SYDVKM. Full variable domain (missing parts from reference TRBV28 and TRBJ2-3): DVKVTQSSRYLVKRTGEKVFLECVQDMDHENMFWYRQDPGLGLRLIYFSYDVKMKEKGDIPEGYSVSREKKERFSLILESASTNQTSMYLCASSSYGRDTQYFGPGTRLTVL.

V gene TRBV4-1 combines with J gene TRBJ2-5, with 11 bases that match TRBD2. The V gene end was trimmed by 3 bases and the J gene end by 2 bases; junction bases not matched to a gene: 11. The CDR3 covers 18 residues. Per germline, CDR1 MGHRA and CDR2 YSYEKL. CDR3 nucleotide sequence: TGCGCCAGCAGCCACCCTAGGAAGACTAGCGGGGCGCAAGAGACCCAGTACTTC. Its translation is CASSHPRKTSGAQETQYF.

Many counts were recorded for this clonotype. Written as DNA, the CDR3 is TGTGCCAGCAGCCAACACGGGGCGAACACCGGGGAGCTGTTTTTT. This gives the protein CASSQHGANTGELFF. The chain uses TRBV3-1 and TRBJ2-2, with a tentative D call TRBD2 (5 bases). V was pared by 2 bases and J by 0 bases, with 7 bases between. Per the germline V gene, CDR1 is LGHDT and CDR2 is YNNKEL (reference sequence). The CDR3 is 15 amino acids.